The 10 T cell receptor beta chains reported below all come from one sample, sequenced in a study of blood T cell dynamics during melanoma immunotherapy (dated by TCRdb to the early 2020s). Library creation used the immunoSEQ multiplex PCR assay. TCRdb obtained this table from immuneACCESS and retained in-frame rearrangements with V and J assigned. These tables miss some clones; where compared with another copy, unresolved V genes account for less than half of the shortfall, and the remainder is unexplained. The sample table lists around 10,000 clones, roughly 89% of them with a count of one. Together, the top ten hold 24% of the sample. The time point label of this sample denotes: week 3, after first cycle of checkpoint inhibitor. The sample consisted of blood, taken from a patient treated with checkpoint blockade. Source of these receptors: a human donor with melanoma.

This clone came up once. CDR3 loop: CASSQRGSGRPNTGELFF. As DNA, the CDR3 is TGCGCCAGCAGCCAAAGGGGTAGCGGGAGGCCGAACACCGGGGAGCTGTTTTTT. The V and J genes are TRBV4-1 and TRBJ2-2, with 10 bases matching TRBD2. This CDR3 is built from 18 residues. V lost 2 bases and J lost 0; bases outside the gene matches: 6. CDR1 MGHRA and CDR2 YSYEKL come from the germline V gene.

The chain employs TRBV19 and TRBJ1-4, with 8 positions matching TRBD1. Looked up from germline, CDR1 is LNHDA and CDR2 is SQIVND (reference sequence). V dropped 7 bases and J dropped 7; count of bases not matched to a gene: 8. The CDR3 covers 14 residues. CDR3 DNA sequence: TGTGCCAGTACCAAGACAGGGGAGGGTGAAAAACTGTTTTTT. Amino acids: CASTKTGEGEKLFF.

This chain connects TRBV5-6 to TRBJ1-1; tentative D call: TRBD1 (5 bases). Germline assignment: CDR1 SGHDT and CDR2 YYEEEE. The CDR3 contains 13 residues. The V end was cut by 5 bases, the J end by 1 base, with 9 bases between. The CDR3 bases are TGTGCCAGCAGACTGGGGGGGAACACTGAAGCTTTCTTT. Translation gives CASRLGGNTEAFF.

This clone was observed once. The genes are TRBV9 and TRBJ2-7; D remains unclear. The V gene lost 0 bases and the J gene lost 4 bases, with 11 bases spanning the gap. Germline V gene sequence: CDR1 SGDLS, CDR2 YYNGEE. The CDR3 contains 14 residues. CDR3: CASSVDGSVYEQYF. DNA of the CDR3: TGTGCCAGCAGCGTAGATGGCAGCGTTTACGAGCAGTACTTC.

V and J are TRBV5-1 and TRBJ2-5; 8 nucleotides line up with TRBD1. After removal of 6 bases from V and 4 bases from J, the junction contained 5 bases not matched to a gene. CDR1 and CDR2 (germline): SGHRS, YFSETQ. The CDR3 length is 13 residues. CDR3 in DNA: TGCGCCAGCACCGGACAGGGCGGAGAGACCCAGTACTTC. Translating gives CASTGQGGETQYF.

The chain is built from TRBV2 and TRBJ2-2, with TRBD1 matching 7 bases. The CDR3 totals 14 residues. Germline-derived CDR1 and CDR2 are SNHLY and FYNNEI. After removal of 6 bases from V and 15 bases from J, the junction contained 16 bases not matched to a gene. The CDR3 is CASRGGWTPQGVFF. CDR3 nucleotide sequence: TGTGCCAGCAGGGGCGGTTGGACACCCCAGGGGGTGTTTTTT.

The V call is TRBV7-8, the J call TRBJ1-2, with no clear D. The CDR3 consists of 15 residues. Trimming stripped 1 base from V and 4 bases from J, with 13 bases between. Germline CDR1 reads SGHVS; CDR2 reads FQNEAQ. The DNA of the CDR3 is TGTGCCAGCAGCTTAGGGGGAGGGCGGCTCTATGGCTACACCTTC. Protein sequence: CASSLGGGRLYGYTF.

The chain recombines TRBV29-1 with TRBJ2-1, with TRBD2 matching 10 bases. The junction had 4 bases not matched to a gene; V was cut back by 6 bases and J by 2 bases. The germline gives CDR1 SQVTM, CDR2 ANQGSEA. The CDR3 sequence is 14 residues long. The CDR3 nucleotides read TGCAGCGTCCTAGCGGGAGTCGCCTACAATGAGCAGTTCTTC. Protein product: CSVLAGVAYNEQFF.

The chain has TRBV28 and TRBJ1-1; 10 nucleotides match TRBD1. V lost 4 bases, J lost 5 bases, and 7 bases stayed unmatched. There are 15 residues in the CDR3. Germline CDR1 reads MDHEN; CDR2 reads SYDVKM. The CDR3 DNA reads TGTGCCAGCAGTTCCTTGACAGGGGGCAGGACTGAAGCTTTCTTT. The encoded protein is CASSSLTGGRTEAFF.

The rearrangement links TRBV30 to TRBJ1-1, with D uncertain. Germline V gives CDR1 GTSNPN, CDR2 SVGIG (reference sequence). V was pared by 4 bases and J by 1 base, with 13 bases between. The CDR3 sequence is 14 residues long. The DNA of the CDR3 is TGTGCCTGGACCCTCGGGCAGGCGAACACTGAAGCTTTCTTT. This gives the protein CAWTLGQANTEAFF.